The rows below give T cell receptor beta chains drawn from one sample of a study of PD-L1 blockade in urothelial cancer. Sequencing used immunoSEQ multiplex PCR; TCRdb keeps in-frame clones, though not all of them. The sample lists some 100,000 clones; about 91% were seen once. Sequenced here: PBMCs, sampled around atezolizumab (anti-PD-L1) treatment. The receptors originated from a woman of 80 years or more with urothelial cancer. Both conserved end residues are part of each CDR3. A D gene is named only where the DNA matches it firmly. Clone size is not always given. Where it is, it says once, few, many or a class for expanded clones.

>-|17|-|TRBJ2-1|TRBV19
CASSRAGVAGAYNEQFF
TGTGCCAGTAGTCGGGCAGGGGTGGCGGGGGCCTACAATGAGCAGTTCTTC
>-|16|TRBD2|TRBJ2-5|TRBV28
CASSFYRLAGIETQYF
TGTGCCAGCAGTTTCTACCGACTAGCCGGGATAGAGACCCAGTACTTC
>-|15|TRBD1|TRBJ1-5|TRBV9
CASSRDSSHNQPQHF
TGTGCCAGCAGTCGGGACAGCAGCCACAATCAGCCCCAGCATTTT
>-|14|-|TRBJ2-7|TRBV6-1
CASSNSQVEGEQYF
TGTGCCAGCAGTAACTCTCAGGTGGAGGGCGAGCAGTACTTC
>-|15|-|TRBJ1-2|TRBV2
CASSEIFRTASGYTF
TGTGCCAGCAGTGAGATTTTCCGGACAGCGTCCGGCTACACCTTC
>-|15|TRBD2|TRBJ2-1|TRBV6-5
CASSPTSGPSNEQFF
TGTGCCAGCAGTCCTACTAGCGGTCCGAGCAATGAGCAGTTCTTC
>-|16|TRBD2|TRBJ2-1|TRBV5-1
CASSLELLAGYNEQFF
TGCGCCAGCAGCTTGGAGTTGCTAGCGGGATACAATGAGCAGTTCTTC
>-|14|-|TRBJ1-4|TRBV9
CASSAGGQVGKLFF
TGTGCCAGCAGCGCGGGGGGGCAGGTGGGAAAACTGTTTTTT
>-|17|TRBD2|TRBJ2-3|TRBV25-1
CASSEGPGAGEGDTQYF
TGTGCCAGCAGTGAAGGCCCCGGGGCGGGAGAGGGAGATACGCAGTATTTT
>once|13|-|TRBJ2-3|TRBV19
CATQIQGTDTQYF
TGTGCCACCCAGATCCAGGGCACAGATACGCAGTATTTT
>-|15|-|TRBJ1-1|TRBV21-1
CASSNVAGQNTEAFF
TGTGCCAGCAGCAATGTGGCAGGTCAGAACACTGAAGCTTTCTTT
>once|14|-|TRBJ1-4|TRBV5-1
CASHPGARNEKLFF
TGCGCCAGCCACCCAGGGGCACGGAATGAAAAACTGTTTTTT
>-|15|TRBD1|TRBJ1-4|TRBV5-1
CASSAGGGGSEKLFF
TGCGCCAGCAGCGCAGGGGGCGGGGGTTCCGAAAAACTGTTTTTT
>-|15|TRBD1|TRBJ2-5|TRBV27
CASSPGTGAGFPSYF
TGTGCCAGCAGTCCCGGGACAGGGGCCGGATTCCCTTCCTACTTC
>-|17|TRBD1|TRBJ2-3|TRBV30
CAWSKGRTGGGTDTQYF
TGTGCCTGGAGTAAGGGGAGGACAGGGGGGGGCACAGATACGCAGTATTTT
>-|16|TRBD1|TRBJ1-1|TRBV15
CATSRDGTGIPTEAFF
TGTGCCACCAGCAGAGATGGGACAGGGATCCCCACTGAAGCTTTCTTT
>-|15|TRBD1|TRBJ1-2|TRBV2
CASSEEGQRLRVDTF
TGTGCCAGCAGTGAAGAGGGACAGAGACTGCGGGTCGACACCTTC
>many|15|TRBD1|TRBJ1-2|TRBV5-6
CASSTAQGAWYGYTF
TGTGCCAGCAGCACCGCTCAGGGGGCGTGGTATGGCTACACCTTC
>-|16|TRBD2|TRBJ2-7|TRBV5-1
CASSSQPAGGGYEQYF
TGCGCCAGCAGCTCCCAACCGGCCGGGGGGGGCTACGAGCAGTACTTC
>-|16|TRBD2|TRBJ2-3|TRBV15
CATSRDGSGSPDTQYF
TGTGCCACCAGCAGAGACGGTAGCGGGAGTCCAGATACGCAGTATTTT
>-|15|TRBD2|TRBJ2-1|TRBV7-9
CASSSQAGGYNEQFF
TGTGCCAGCAGCTCCCAAGCGGGAGGGTACAATGAGCAGTTCTTC
>-|16|-|TRBJ2-1|TRBV7-8
CASTERGGSSYNEQFF
TGTGCCAGCACCGAAAGAGGTGGAAGCTCCTACAATGAGCAGTTCTTC
>-|14|-|TRBJ1-4|TRBV10-3
CAISESDGGEKLFF
TGTGCCATCAGTGAGTCGGACGGGGGGGAAAAACTGTTTTTT
>-|14|-|TRBJ1-2|TRBV25-1
CASSRKGTNYGYTF
TGTGCCAGCAGTCGAAAGGGGACTAACTATGGCTACACCTTC